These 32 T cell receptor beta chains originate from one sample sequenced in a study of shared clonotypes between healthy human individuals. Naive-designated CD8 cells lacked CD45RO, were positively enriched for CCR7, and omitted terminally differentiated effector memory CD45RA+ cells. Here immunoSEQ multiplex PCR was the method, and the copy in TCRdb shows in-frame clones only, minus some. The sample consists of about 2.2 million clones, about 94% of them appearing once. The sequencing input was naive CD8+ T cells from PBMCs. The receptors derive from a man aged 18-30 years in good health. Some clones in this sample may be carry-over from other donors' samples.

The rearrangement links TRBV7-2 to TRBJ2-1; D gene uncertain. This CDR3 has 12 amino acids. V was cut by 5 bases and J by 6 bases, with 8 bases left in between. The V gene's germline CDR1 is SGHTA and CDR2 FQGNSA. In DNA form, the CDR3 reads TGTGCCAGCAGCCCGTCCCGCAATGAGCAGTTCTTC. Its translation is CASSPSRNEQFF.

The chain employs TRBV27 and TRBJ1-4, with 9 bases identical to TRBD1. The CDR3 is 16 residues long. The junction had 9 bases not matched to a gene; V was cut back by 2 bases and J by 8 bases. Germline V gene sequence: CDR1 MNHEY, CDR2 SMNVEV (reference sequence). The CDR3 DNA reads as TGTGCCAGCAGTTTAATATTAGGGACAGGGACCGAAAAACTGTTTTTT. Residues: CASSLILGTGTEKLFF.

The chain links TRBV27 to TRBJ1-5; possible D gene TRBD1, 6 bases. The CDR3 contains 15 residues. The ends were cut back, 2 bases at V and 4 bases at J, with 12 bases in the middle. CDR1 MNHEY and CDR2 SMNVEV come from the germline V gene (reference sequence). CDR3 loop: CASSLIGQRNQPQHF. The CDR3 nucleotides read TGTGCCAGCAGTTTAATCGGACAGCGTAATCAGCCCCAGCATTTT.

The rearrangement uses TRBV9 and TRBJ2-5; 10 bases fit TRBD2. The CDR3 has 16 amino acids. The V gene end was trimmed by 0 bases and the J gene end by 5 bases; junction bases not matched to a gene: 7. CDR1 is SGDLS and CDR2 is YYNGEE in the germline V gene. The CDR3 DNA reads TGTGCCAGCAGCGTAGCCCCTAGCGGGAGAGGGGAGACCCAGTACTTC. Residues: CASSVAPSGRGETQYF. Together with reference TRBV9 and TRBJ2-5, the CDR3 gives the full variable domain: DSGVTQTPKHLITATGQRVTLRCSPRSGDLSVYWYQQSLDQGLQFLIQYYNGEERAKGNILERFSAQQFPDLHSELNLSSLELGDSALYFCASSVAPSGRGETQYFGPGTRLLVL.

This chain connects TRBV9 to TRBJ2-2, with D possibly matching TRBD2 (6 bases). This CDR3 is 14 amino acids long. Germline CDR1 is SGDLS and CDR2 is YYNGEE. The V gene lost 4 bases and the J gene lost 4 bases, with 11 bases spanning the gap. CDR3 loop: CASSQWRVTGELFF. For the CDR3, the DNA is TGTGCCAGCAGCCAATGGAGGGTCACCGGGGAGCTGTTTTTT.

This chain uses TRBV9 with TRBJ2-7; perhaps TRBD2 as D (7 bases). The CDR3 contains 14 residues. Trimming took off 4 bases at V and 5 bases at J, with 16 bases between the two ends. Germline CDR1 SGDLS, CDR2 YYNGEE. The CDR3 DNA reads TGTGCCAGCAGCCCCAGCGGGACAACCCACGAGCAGTACTTC. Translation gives CASSPSGTTHEQYF.

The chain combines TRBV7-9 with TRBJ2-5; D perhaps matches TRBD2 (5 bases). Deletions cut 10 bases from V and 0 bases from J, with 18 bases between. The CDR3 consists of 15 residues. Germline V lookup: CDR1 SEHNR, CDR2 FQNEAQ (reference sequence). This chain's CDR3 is CATRGQRTYQETQYF. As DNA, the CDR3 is TGTGCCACCCGCGGCCAGCGGACGTACCAAGAGACCCAGTACTTC.

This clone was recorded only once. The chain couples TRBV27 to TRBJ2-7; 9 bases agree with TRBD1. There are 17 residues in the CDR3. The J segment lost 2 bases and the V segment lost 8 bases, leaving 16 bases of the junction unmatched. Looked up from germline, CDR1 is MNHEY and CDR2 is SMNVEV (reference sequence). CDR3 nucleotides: TGTGCCAGCTTCTCCCCCGAGGGGGACAGGGCCCCCTACGAGCAGTACTTC. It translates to CASFSPEGDRAPYEQYF.

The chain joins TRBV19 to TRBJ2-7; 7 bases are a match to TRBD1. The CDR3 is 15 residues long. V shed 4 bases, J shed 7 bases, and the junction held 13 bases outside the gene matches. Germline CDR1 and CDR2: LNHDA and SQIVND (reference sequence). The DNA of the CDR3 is TGTGCCAGTAGTACACGACAGGGCCCCGAGGCGGAGCAGTACTTC. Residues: CASSTRQGPEAEQYF.

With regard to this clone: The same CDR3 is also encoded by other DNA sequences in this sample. CDR3 bases: TGTGCCAGCAGCTTAGTTCGGGACGAGCAGTACTTC. Amino acids: CASSLVRDEQYF. The J gene is TRBJ2-7, the V gene TRBV11-2, with D unresolved. V shed 1 base and J shed 5 bases, with 6 bases lying between them. Germline loops: CDR1 SGHAT, CDR2 FQNNGV. The CDR3 totals 12 residues.

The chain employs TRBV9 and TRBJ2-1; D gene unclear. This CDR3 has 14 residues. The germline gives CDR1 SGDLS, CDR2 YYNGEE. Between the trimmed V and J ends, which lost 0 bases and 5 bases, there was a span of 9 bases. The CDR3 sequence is CASSVDWTHNEQFF. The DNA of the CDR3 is TGTGCCAGCAGCGTAGACTGGACCCACAATGAGCAGTTCTTC.

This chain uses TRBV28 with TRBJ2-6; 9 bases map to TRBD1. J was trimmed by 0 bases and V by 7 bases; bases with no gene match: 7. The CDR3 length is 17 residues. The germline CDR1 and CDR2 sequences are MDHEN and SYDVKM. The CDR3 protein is CASTLTGGGSGANVLTF. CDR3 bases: TGTGCCAGCACCTTGACAGGGGGTGGCTCTGGGGCCAACGTCCTGACTTTC. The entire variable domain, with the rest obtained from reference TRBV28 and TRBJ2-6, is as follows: DVKVTQSSRYLVKRTGEKVFLECVQDMDHENMFWYRQDPGLGLRLIYFSYDVKMKEKGDIPEGYSVSREKKERFSLILESASTNQTSMYLCASTLTGGGSGANVLTFGAGSRLTVL.

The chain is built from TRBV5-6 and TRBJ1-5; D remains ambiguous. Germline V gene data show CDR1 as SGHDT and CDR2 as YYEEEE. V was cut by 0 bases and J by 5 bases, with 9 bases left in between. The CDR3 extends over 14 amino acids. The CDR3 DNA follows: TGTGCCAGCAGCTTGGGAGGGAACTATCAGCCCCAGCATTTT. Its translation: CASSLGGNYQPQHF.

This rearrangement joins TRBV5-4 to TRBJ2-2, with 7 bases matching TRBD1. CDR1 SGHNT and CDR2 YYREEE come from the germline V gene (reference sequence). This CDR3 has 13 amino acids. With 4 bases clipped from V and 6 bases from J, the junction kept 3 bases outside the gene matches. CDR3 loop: CASSVQGPGELFF. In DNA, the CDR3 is TGTGCCAGCAGCGTACAGGGGCCCGGGGAGCTGTTTTTT.

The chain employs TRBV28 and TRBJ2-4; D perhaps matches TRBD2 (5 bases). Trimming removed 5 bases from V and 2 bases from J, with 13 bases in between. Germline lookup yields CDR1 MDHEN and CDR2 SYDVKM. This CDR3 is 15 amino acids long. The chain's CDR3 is CASSPTPGTKNIQYF. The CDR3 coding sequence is TGTGCCAGCAGTCCCACCCCCGGGACCAAAAACATTCAGTACTTC.

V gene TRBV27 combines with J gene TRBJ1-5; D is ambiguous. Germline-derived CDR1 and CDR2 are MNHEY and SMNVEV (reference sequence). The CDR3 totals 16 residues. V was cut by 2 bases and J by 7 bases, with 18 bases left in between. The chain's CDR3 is CASSLLQTLVKQPQHF. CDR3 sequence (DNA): TGTGCCAGCAGTTTACTCCAGACGCTGGTAAAACAGCCCCAGCATTTT.

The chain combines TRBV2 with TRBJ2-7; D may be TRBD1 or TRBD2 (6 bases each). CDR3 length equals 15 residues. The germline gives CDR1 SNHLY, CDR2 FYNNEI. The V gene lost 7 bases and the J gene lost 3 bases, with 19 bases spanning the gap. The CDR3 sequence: CASTEGGGPIYEQYF. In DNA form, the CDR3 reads TGTGCCAGCACGGAAGGGGGAGGCCCCATCTACGAGCAGTACTTC.

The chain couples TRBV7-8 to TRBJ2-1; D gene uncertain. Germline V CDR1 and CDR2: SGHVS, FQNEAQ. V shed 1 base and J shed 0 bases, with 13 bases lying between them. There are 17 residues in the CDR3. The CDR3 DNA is TGTGCCAGCAGCTTAGGGGTCGGGCCGAGCTCCTACAATGAGCAGTTCTTC. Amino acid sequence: CASSLGVGPSSYNEQFF. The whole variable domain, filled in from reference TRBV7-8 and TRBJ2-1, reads GAGVSQSPRYKVAKRGQDVALRCDPISGHVSLFWYQQALGQGPEFLTYFQNEAQLDKSGLPSDRFFAERPEGSVSTLKIQRTQQEDSAVYLCASSLGVGPSSYNEQFFGPGTRLTVL.

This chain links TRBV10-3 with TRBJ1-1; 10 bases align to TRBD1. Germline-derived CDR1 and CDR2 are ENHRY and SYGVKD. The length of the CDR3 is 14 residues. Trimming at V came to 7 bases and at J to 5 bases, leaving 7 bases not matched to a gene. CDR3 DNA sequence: TGTGCCATCATCCGAGACAGGGGGCATACTGAAGCTTTCTTT. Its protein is CAIIRDRGHTEAFF.

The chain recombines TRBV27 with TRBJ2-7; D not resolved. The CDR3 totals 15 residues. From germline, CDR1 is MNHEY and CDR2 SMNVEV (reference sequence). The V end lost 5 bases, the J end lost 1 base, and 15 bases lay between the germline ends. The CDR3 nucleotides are TGTGCCAGCAGTCCCGCCACGATACCGTCCTACGAGCAGTACTTC. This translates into CASSPATIPSYEQYF.

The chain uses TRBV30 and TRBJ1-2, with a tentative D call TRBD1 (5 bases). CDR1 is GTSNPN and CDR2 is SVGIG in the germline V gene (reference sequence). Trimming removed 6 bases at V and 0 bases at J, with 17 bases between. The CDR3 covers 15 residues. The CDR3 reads CACMPEGSPNYGYTF. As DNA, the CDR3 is TGTGCCTGCATGCCGGAGGGGTCGCCTAACTATGGCTACACCTTC.

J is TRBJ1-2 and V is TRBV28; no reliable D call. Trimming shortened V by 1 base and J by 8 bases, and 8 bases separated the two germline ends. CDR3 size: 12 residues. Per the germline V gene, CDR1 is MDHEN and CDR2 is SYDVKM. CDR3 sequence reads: CASSLSVTGYTF. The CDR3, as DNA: TGTGCCAGCAGTTTATCAGTGACCGGCTACACCTTC.

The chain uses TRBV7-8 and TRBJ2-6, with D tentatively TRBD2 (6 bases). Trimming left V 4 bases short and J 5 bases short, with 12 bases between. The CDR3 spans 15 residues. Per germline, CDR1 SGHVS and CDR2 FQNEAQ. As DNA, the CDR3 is TGTGCCAGCAGCTCCTCGGGACTTCGGGCCAACGTCCTGACTTTC. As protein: CASSSSGLRANVLTF.

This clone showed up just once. The DNA of the CDR3 is TGTGCCAGCAGTGAACGCAGCGGGCTAGCGGGAACCTATGAGCAGTTCTTC. As protein: CASSERSGLAGTYEQFF. The chain is built from TRBV6-1 and TRBJ2-1; 9 nucleotides match TRBD2. The CDR3 sequence is 17 residues long. V lost 2 bases and J lost 8; bases outside the gene matches: 13. Germline-derived CDR1 and CDR2 are MNHNS and SASEGT.

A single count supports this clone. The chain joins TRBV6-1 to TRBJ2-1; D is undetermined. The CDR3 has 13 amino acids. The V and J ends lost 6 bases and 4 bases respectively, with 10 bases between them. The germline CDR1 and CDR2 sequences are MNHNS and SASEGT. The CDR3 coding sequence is TGTGCCAGCAGCGCCCTCAGTTACAATGAGCAGTTCTTC. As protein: CASSALSYNEQFF.

The CDR3 DNA reads TGCGCCAGCAGTCAACCGACCGGGACCGTCTCCTACGAGCAGTACTTC. It translates to CASSQPTGTVSYEQYF. The J gene is TRBJ2-7, the V gene TRBV23-1; the D gene could be TRBD1 or TRBD2 (5 bases each). TRBV23-1 is an ORF; its function is uncertain. This CDR3 comprises 16 residues. Trimming stripped 2 bases from V and 0 bases from J, with 14 bases between.

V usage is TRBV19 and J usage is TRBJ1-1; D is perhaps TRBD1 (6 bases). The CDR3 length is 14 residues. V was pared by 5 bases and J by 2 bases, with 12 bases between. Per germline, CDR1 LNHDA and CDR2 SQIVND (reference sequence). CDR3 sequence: CASSFRQANTEAFF. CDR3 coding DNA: TGTGCCAGTAGTTTTCGACAGGCCAACACTGAAGCTTTCTTT.

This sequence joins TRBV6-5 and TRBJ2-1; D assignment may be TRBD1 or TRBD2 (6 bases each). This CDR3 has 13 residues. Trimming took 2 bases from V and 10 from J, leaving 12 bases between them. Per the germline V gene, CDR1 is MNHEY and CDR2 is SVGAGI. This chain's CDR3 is CASSYGRGREQFF. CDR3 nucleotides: TGTGCCAGCAGTTACGGAAGGGGGAGGGAGCAGTTCTTC.

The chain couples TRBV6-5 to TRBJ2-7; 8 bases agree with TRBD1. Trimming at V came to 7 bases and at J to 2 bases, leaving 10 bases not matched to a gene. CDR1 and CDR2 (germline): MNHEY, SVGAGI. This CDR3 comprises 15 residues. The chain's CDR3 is CASNPRDRFPYEQYF. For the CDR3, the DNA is TGTGCCAGCAACCCCCGGGACAGGTTCCCCTACGAGCAGTACTTC.

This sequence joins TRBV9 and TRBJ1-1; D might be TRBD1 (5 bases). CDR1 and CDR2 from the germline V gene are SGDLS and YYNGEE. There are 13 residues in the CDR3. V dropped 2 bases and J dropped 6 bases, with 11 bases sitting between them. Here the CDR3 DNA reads TGTGCCAGCAGCGTCAACCAGGGTCCTGAAGCTTTCTTT. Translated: CASSVNQGPEAFF.

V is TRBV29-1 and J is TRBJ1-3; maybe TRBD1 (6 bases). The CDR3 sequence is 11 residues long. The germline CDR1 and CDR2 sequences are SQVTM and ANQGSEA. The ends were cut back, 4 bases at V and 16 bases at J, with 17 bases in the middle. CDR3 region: CSVVLAGAWYF. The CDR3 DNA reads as TGCAGCGTTGTATTGGCAGGGGCCTGGTATTTT.

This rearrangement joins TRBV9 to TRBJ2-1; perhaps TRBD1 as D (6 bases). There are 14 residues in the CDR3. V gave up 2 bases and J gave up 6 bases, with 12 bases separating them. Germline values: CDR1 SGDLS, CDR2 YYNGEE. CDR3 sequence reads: CASSVTRGTNEQFF. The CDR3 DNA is TGTGCCAGCAGCGTGACAAGGGGGACCAATGAGCAGTTCTTC.